This T cell receptor (beta chain) emerged from a study of T cells in Graves' hyperthyroidism and ophthalmopathy. TCR beta CDR3 sequences were amplified from RNA transcripts. The HTBI primer set served for first-round RT-PCR of the TCR CDR3. One entry per CDR3 protein, called by TCRdb with MiXCR from the multiplex PCR reads. The table lists about 300,000 distinct CDR3 sequences, around 19% of them singletons. This clonotype was counted many times. V was trimmed by 1 base and J by 4 bases, leaving 14 bases between them. Germline-derived CDR1 and CDR2 are SGDLS and YYNGEE. The length of the CDR3 is 16 residues.

The TCR sequence derives from a man aged 50-59 years with Graves' ophthalmopathy. V and J are TRBV9 and TRBJ2-2, with no clear D. What was sequenced was blood. In DNA, the CDR3 is TGTGCCAGCAGCGTAAGGGCCCAGGACCTCACCGGGGAGCTGTTTTTT. Its translation is CASSVRAQDLTGELFF.